Sequencing of this T cell receptor beta chain was carried out in a study of blood T cell repertoires in COVID-19. At the level of the study: Italy, Spain and the United States were the sources of the convalescent and acute COVID-19 samples. PBMCs, B-cell-depleted T cells, or T cells were the source of the cDNA or gDNA that made up the material.

The CDR3 extends over 13 amino acids. Germline V gene lookup returns CDR1 MDHEN and CDR2 SYDVKM. V lost 4 bases and J lost 10, with 15 bases in between. Assay used: immunoSEQ multiplex PCR; TCRdb lists only in-frame clones, some missing. The sample consists of about 70,000 clones, 77% of them appearing once. Specimen: peripheral blood. This sequence joins TRBV28 and TRBJ2-3, with D maybe TRBD1 (6 bases). This receptor was identified in a human donor in a cohort sampled during active COVID-19. CDR3 residues: CASSSQGSRAQYF. The CDR3 region has the DNA TGTGCCAGCAGTTCACAGGGTAGTAGGGCGCAGTATTTT.